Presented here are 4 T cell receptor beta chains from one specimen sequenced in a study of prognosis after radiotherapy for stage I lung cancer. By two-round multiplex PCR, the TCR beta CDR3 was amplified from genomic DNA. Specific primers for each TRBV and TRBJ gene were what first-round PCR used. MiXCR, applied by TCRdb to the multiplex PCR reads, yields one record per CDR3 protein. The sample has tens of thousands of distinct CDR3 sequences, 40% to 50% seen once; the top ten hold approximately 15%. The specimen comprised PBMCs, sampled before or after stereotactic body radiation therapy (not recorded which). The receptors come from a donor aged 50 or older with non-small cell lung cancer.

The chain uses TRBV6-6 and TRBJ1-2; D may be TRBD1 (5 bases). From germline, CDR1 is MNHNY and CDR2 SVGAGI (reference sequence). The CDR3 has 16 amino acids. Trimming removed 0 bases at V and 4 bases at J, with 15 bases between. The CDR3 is CASSYSTQGRGYGYTF. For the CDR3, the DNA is TGTGCCAGCAGTTACTCGACGCAGGGTCGTGGCTATGGCTACACCTTC.

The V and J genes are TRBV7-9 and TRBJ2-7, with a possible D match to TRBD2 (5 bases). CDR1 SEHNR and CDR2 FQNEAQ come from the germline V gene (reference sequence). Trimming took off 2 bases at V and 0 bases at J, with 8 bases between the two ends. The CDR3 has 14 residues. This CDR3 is CASSLPGLSYEQYF. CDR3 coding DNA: TGTGCCAGCAGCTTACCAGGACTCTCCTACGAGCAGTACTTC.

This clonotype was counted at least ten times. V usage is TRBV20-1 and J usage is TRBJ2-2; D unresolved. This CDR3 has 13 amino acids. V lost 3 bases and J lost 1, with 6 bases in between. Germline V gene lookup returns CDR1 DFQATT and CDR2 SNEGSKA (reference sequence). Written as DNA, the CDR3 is TGCAGTGCTAGGGAAGTGAACACCGGGGAGCTGTTTTTT. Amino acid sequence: CSAREVNTGELFF.

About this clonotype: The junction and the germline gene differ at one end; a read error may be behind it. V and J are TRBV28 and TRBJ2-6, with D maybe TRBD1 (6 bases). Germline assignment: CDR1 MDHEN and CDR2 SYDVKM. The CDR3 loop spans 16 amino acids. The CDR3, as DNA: TGTGCCAGCAGTTGCCCGGGACAATCCGGGGCCAAAGTCCTGAATTTC. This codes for CASSCPGQSGAKVLNF.